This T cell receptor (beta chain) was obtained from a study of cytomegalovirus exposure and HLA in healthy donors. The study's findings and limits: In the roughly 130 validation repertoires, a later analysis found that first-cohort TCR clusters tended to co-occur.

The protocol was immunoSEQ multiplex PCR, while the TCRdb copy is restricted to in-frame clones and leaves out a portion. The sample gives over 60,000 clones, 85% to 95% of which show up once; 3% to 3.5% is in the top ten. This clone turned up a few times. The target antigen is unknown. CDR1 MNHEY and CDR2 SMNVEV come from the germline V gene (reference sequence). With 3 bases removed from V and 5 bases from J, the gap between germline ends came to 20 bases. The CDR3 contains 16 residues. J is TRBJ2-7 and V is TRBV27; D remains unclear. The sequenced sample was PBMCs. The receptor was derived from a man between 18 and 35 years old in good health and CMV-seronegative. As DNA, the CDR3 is TGTGCCAGCAGTTTGAAAATAGTTAGCTCGCACGACGAGCAGTACTTC. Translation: CASSLKIVSSHDEQYF.